This T cell receptor beta chain originates from a study of T-cell memory formation after mild COVID-19. The CDR3 is 15 amino acids. The ends were cut back, 5 bases at V and 8 bases at J, with 19 bases in the middle. Germline assignment: CDR1 SGHTA and CDR2 FQGNSA. On this clonotype: Its antigen remains unidentified.

Sample barcodes and UMIs were carried by the TCR alpha and TCR beta cDNA libraries that 5'RACE generated with constant-segment primers. TCRdb reanalysed the 5' RACE reads using MiXCR and keeps one entry per CDR3 protein. The table lists 250,000 to 350,000 distinct CDR3 sequences, approximately 20% of them singletons. Overall study results and limits: Clones contracting over day 15 to 85 were CD4/CD8 balanced, with later expanders leaning CD4+. Chiefly within CM and EM were the contracting CD4+ clones; CD8+ ones were within EMRA. Pre-infection memory already had some responding clones, implying cross-reactive memory joined.

This clonotype was obtained from a man younger than 30 who had mild COVID-19 (a few samples of this study predate the infection). Cell type and time point are not known. Sequenced sample: PBMCs or a T cell subset sorted from them (not recorded which). J is TRBJ1-5 and V is TRBV7-2; a possible D gene is TRBD1 (5 bases). The DNA of the CDR3 is TGTGCCAGCAGCCGTCAATCGGGGGACGGAGAGCCCCAGCATTTT. Translation: CASSRQSGDGEPQHF.